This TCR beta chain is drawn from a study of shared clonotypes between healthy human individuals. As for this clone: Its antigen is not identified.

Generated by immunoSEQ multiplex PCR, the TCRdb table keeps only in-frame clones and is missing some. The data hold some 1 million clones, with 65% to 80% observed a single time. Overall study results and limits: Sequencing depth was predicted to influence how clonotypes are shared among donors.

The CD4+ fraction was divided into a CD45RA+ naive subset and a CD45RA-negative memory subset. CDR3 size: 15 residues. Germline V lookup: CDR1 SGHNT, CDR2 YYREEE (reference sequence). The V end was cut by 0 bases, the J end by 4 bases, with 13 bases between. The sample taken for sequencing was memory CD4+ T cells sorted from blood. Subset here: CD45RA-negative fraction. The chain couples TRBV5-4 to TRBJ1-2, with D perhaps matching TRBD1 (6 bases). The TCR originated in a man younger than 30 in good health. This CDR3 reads CASSLDYGQPYGYTF. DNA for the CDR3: TGTGCCAGCAGCTTGGACTATGGACAGCCCTATGGCTACACCTTC. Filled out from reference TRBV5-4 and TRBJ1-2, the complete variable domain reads ETGVTQSPTHLIKTRGQQVTLRCSSQSGHNTVSWYQQALGQGPQFIFQYYREEENGRGNFPPRFSGLQFPNYSSELNVNALELDDSALYLCASSLDYGQPYGYTFGSGTRLTVV.